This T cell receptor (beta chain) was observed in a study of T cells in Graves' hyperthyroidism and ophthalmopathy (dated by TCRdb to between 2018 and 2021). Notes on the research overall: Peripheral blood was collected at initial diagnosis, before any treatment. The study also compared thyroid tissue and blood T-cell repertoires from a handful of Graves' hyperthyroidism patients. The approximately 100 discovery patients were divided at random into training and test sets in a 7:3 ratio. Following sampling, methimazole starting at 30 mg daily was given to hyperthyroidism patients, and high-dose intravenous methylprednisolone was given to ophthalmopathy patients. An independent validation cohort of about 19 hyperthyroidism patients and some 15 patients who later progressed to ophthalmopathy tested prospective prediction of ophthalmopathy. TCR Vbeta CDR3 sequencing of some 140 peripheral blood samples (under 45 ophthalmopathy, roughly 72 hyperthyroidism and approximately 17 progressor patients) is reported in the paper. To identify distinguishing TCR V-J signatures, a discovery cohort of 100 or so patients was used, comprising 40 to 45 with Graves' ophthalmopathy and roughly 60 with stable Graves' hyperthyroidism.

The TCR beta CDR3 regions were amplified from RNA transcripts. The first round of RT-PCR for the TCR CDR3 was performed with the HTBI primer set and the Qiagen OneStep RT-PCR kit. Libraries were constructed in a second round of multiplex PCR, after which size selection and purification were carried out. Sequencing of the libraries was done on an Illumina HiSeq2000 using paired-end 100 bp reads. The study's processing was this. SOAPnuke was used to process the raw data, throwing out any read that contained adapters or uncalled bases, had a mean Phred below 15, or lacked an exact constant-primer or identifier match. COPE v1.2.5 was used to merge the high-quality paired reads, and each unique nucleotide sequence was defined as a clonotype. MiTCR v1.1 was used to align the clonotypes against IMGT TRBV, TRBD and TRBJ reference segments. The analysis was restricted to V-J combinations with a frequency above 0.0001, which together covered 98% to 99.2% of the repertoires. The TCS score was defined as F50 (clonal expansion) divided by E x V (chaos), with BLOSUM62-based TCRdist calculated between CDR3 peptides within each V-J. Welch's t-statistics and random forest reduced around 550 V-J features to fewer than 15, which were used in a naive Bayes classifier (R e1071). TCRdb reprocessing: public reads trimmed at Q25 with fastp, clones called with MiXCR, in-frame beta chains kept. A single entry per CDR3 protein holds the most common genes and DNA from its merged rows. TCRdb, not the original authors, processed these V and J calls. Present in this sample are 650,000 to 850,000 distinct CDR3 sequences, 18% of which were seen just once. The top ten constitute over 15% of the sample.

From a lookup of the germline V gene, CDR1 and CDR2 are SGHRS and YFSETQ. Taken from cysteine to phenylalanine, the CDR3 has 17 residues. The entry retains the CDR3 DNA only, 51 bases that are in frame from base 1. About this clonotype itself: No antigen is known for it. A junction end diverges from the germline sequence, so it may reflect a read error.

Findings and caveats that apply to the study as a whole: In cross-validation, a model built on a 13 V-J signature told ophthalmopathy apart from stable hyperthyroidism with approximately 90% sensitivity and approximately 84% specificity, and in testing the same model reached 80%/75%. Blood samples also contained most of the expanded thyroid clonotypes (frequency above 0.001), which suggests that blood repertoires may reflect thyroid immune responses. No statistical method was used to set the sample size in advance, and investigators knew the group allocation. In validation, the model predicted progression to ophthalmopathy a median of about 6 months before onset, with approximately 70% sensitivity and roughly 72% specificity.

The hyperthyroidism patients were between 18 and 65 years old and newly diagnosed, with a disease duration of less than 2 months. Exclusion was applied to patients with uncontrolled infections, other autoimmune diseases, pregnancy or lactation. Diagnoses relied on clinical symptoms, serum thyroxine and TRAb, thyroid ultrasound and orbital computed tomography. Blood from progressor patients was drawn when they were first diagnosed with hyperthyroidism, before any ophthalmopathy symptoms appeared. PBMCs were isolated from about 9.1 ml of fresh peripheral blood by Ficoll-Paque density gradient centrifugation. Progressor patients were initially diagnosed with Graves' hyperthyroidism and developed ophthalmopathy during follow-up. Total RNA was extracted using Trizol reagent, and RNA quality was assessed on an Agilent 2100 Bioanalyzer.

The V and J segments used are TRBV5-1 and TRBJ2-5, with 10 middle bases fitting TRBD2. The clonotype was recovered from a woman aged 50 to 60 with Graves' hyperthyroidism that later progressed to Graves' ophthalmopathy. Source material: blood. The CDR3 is CTSSFQWLAGGQETQYF. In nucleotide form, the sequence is TGCACCAGCAGCTTCCAGTGGTTAGCGGGGGGACAAGAGACCCAGTACTTC.